These 14 T cell receptor beta chains originate from one sample sequenced in a study of identical twins. TCRdb analysed the 5' RACE reads with MiXCR anew, one entry per CDR3 protein. The sample holds 430,000 or so distinct CDR3 sequences, more than 20% seen once. A further study also used this sample, focusing on T cells expressing NK-cell markers.

Sequences were obtained from CD4+ T cells sorted from blood. The source is a woman between 18 and 29 years old in good health.

This clonotype was detected only a few times. The chain couples TRBV6-2 or TRBV6-3 to TRBJ2-2, with no clear D. Germline V gene lookup returns CDR1 MNHEY and CDR2 SVGEGT. Trimming stripped 9 bases from V and 0 bases from J, with 17 bases between. This CDR3 is 16 amino acids long. The CDR3 sequence is CASFLSRQTNTGELFF. The CDR3 DNA reads TGTGCCAGTTTTTTATCGCGGCAAACGAACACCGGGGAGCTGTTTTTT.

The gene calls are TRBV7-9 and TRBJ2-7; 9 nucleotides match TRBD2. J was trimmed by 6 bases and V by 7 bases; bases with no gene match: 13. This CDR3 spans 15 amino acids. Per the germline V gene, CDR1 is SEHNR and CDR2 is FQNEAQ (reference sequence). This chain's CDR3 is CASTLGASGMLEQYF. CDR3 nucleotides: TGTGCCAGCACCTTGGGGGCTAGCGGGATGCTCGAGCAGTACTTC.

This clonotype turned up a few times. V and J are TRBV6-1 and TRBJ2-5; D not resolved. Germline lookup yields CDR1 MNHNS and CDR2 SASEGT. The CDR3 is 13 amino acids. Trimming cost V 3 bases and J 1 base, with 6 bases left between them. The CDR3 protein is CASSEFFQETQYF. In nucleotides, the CDR3 is TGTGCCAGCAGTGAGTTCTTCCAAGAGACCCAGTACTTC.

This clonotype was counted between two and nine times. The rearrangement joins TRBV29-1 to TRBJ1-2, with no clear D. V was pared by 4 bases and J by 8 bases, with 20 bases between. Germline CDR1 is SQVTM and CDR2 is ANQGSEA. The CDR3 has 14 amino acids. CDR3 sequence: CSVGAYRASDGYTF. Written as DNA, the CDR3 is TGCAGCGTTGGTGCCTATCGGGCTTCAGACGGCTACACCTTC.

This clonotype has just a few counts. CDR3 protein: CASSLVTQPPNRDTQYF. In DNA form, the CDR3 reads TGTGCCAGCAGTTTAGTTACCCAGCCCCCTAATAGGGATACGCAGTATTTT. The chain uses TRBV12-3 or TRBV12-4 and TRBJ2-3; D gene unclear. This CDR3 contains 17 residues. The ends were cut back, 1 base at V and 6 bases at J, with 20 bases in the middle.

The chain has TRBV7-2 and TRBJ2-7; TRBD2 matches at 7 bases. The CDR3 extends over 14 amino acids. V shed 5 bases, J shed 3 bases, and the junction held 7 bases outside the gene matches. Germline V gene data show CDR1 as SGHTA and CDR2 as FQGNSA. This CDR3 is CASSRPGGIYEQYF. The CDR3 DNA follows: TGTGCCAGCAGCCGCCCGGGGGGTATCTACGAGCAGTACTTC.

The V gene is TRBV4-2, the J gene TRBJ2-1; possibly TRBD2 for D (6 bases). Deletions cut 1 base from V and 7 bases from J, with 20 bases between. The CDR3 is 17 amino acids. Germline assignment: CDR1 LGHNA and CDR2 YNFKEQ. In nucleotides, the CDR3 is TGTGCCAGCAGCCAAGGGTGGACCTCTCCCGGAGGGAATGAGCAGTTCTTC. It yields the protein CASSQGWTSPGGNEQFF.

The chain joins TRBV20-1 to TRBJ1-5; no firm D call. Germline CDR1 reads DFQATT; CDR2 reads SNEGSKA (reference sequence). The CDR3 sequence is 13 residues long. Trimming removed 0 bases at V and 7 bases at J, with 10 bases between. The DNA for the CDR3 is TGCAGTGCTAGAGAAGCCCTCGGGCAGCCCCAGCATTTT. This gives the protein CSAREALGQPQHF.

The V gene is TRBV12-3 or TRBV12-4, the J gene TRBJ1-5; D is perhaps TRBD1 (5 bases). V lost 7 bases and J 0 bases, leaving 13 bases between the germline ends. CDR3 length equals 15 residues. For the CDR3, the DNA is TGTGCCAGCACCGTCGGGGGTCATAGCAATCAGCCCCAGCATTTT. Residues: CASTVGGHSNQPQHF.

The CDR3 bases are TGCAGTGCTAGAGATCCCAACATGAACACTGAAGCTTTCTTT. Protein: CSARDPNMNTEAFF. V and J are TRBV20-1 and TRBJ1-1; D is unclear. The CDR3 is made up of 14 amino acids. Germline assignment: CDR1 DFQATT and CDR2 SNEGSKA (reference sequence). V gave up 0 bases and J gave up 0 bases, with 8 bases separating them.

This clonotype was seen a few times. The chain employs TRBV6-1 and TRBJ1-1, with D hard to call. The CDR3 length is 14 residues. V lost 5 bases and J lost 4, with 14 bases in between. The germline gives CDR1 MNHNS, CDR2 SASEGT. For the CDR3, the DNA is TGTGCCAGCAGTCCCCAGGATTACGGCACTGAAGCTTTCTTT. This sequence encodes CASSPQDYGTEAFF.

This clonotype was seen a handful of times. V is TRBV29-1 and J is TRBJ2-1; D unclear. Germline CDR1 and CDR2: SQVTM and ANQGSEA. The CDR3 sequence is 11 residues long. V lost 3 bases to trimming and J lost 4 bases, with 4 bases between them. DNA for the CDR3: TGCAGCGTTGATTGGTACAATGAGCAGTTCTTC. Translating it yields CSVDWYNEQFF.

This clonotype has more than one count but fewer than ten. The chain uses TRBV6-2 or TRBV6-3 and TRBJ2-6; no firm D call. V dropped 6 bases and J dropped 2 bases, with 2 bases sitting between them. Germline V gene lookup returns CDR1 MNHEY and CDR2 SVGEGT. The length of the CDR3 is 12 residues. CDR3 sequence (DNA): TGTGCCAGCAGGGCTGGGGCCAACGTCCTGACTTTC. This translates into CASRAGANVLTF.

This clonotype came up a few times. This chain links TRBV12-3 or TRBV12-4 with TRBJ1-1; no clear D. V was shortened by 6 bases and J by 2 bases, with 4 bases between the two germline ends. This CDR3 is 11 amino acids long. DNA of the CDR3: TGTGCCAGCAGACATAACACTGAAGCTTTCTTT. Translating it yields CASRHNTEAFF.